This TCR beta chain is drawn from a study of blood T cells in healthy people across ages. Trimming took off 0 bases at V and 11 bases at J, with 13 bases between the two ends. Germline values: CDR1 LNHNV, CDR2 YYDKDF (reference sequence). The CDR3 has 13 residues. PCR was performed a second time for about 6 to 12 cycles using a sample-barcoded 5' primer and a J-beta primer mix. TCRdb used MiXCR to reprocess the 5' RACE reads, holding one entry per CDR3 protein. The profile shows about 930,000 distinct CDR3 sequences, approximately 32% of them singletons. The sample also formed part of further work on T cells of mothers and their children. Turning to that study: The overlap seen between related mothers and children slightly exceeded that of unrelated pairs, though not significantly.

The sequencing input was blood. The sequence was collected from a woman aged 40 to 50 in good health. V is TRBV15 and J is TRBJ1-1, with a tentative D call TRBD1 (5 bases). The CDR3 is CATSRERARAAFF. The CDR3 nucleotides read TGTGCCACCAGCAGAGAAAGGGCCAGGGCTGCTTTCTTT.